This TCR beta chain is from a study of identical twins. Study observations and caveats: The analysis was cross-sectional rather than longitudinal within donors.

This clonotype was recorded many times. The antigen is unknown. The junction does not match germline at one end; this may be a read error. The germline V gene has CDR1 SEHNR and CDR2 FQNEAQ (reference sequence). There are 14 residues in the CDR3. Template switching (which added a universal primer site) was used, and cDNA carried unique molecular identifiers. TCRdb redid the calling of the 5' RACE reads with MiXCR, one entry per CDR3 protein. The sample has 650,000 to 800,000 distinct CDR3 sequences, 8.5% to 9% seen once. This sample was also put to use in a study of yellow fever vaccine responses in identical twins.

The clonotype was recovered from a woman younger than 30 in good health. The sample taken for sequencing was PBMCs. The chain joins TRBV7-9 to TRBJ2-3, with D tentatively TRBD2 (5 bases). The CDR3: CASSLAWLPDTQYF. CDR3 DNA: TGTGCCAGCAGCCTAGCTTGGTTACCAGATACGCAGTATTTT.